The T cell receptor (beta chain) under discussion was sequenced for a study of blood T cell repertoires in COVID-19. On the study more broadly: COVID-19 samples, acute and convalescent, were from the United States, Italy and Spain.

In the original workflow: Amplification of reference gene primers was used by the study to estimate nucleated cell counts. Produced via immunoSEQ multiplex PCR; TCRdb's table is partial and in-frame only. V, J and clone size are those of that table, while D and trimming were read from the DNA. This table holds some 250,000 clones, approximately 84% found once. This clone was counted only a few times. The source is a man aged 45-65 years with active or convalescent COVID-19. Input material: peripheral blood.

The chain's CDR3 is CASSIDQVRTEAFF. In DNA form, the CDR3 reads TGTGCCAGTAGTATAGATCAGGTCAGGACTGAAGCTTTCTTT. The V gene is TRBV19, the J gene TRBJ1-1; D not resolved. Trimming pared 0 bases from V and 5 bases from J, leaving 10 bases between. The germline V gene has CDR1 LNHDA and CDR2 SQIVND (reference sequence). The CDR3 runs 14 residues.